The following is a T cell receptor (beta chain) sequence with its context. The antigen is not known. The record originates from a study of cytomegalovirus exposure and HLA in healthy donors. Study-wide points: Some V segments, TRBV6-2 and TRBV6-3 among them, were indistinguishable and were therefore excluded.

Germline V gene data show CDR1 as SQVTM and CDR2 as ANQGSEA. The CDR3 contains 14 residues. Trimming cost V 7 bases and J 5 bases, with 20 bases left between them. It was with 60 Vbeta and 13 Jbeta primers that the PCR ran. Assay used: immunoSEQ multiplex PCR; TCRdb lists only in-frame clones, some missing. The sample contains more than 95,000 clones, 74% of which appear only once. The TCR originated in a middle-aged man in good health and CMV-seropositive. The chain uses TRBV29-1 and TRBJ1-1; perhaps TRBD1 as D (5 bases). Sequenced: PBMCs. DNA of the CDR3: TGCAGCGCCGACCGGGGGGGGTTGGGAACTGAAGCTTTCTTT. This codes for CSADRGGLGTEAFF.